The sequence of this T cell receptor (beta chain) was determined in a study of T cells in Graves' hyperthyroidism and ophthalmopathy. Findings and limits, study-wide: Median prediction lead before ophthalmopathy onset was 6.5 months with the model.

From RNA transcripts, TCR beta CDR3 regions were amplified. Initially, a first-round RT-PCR of the TCR CDR3 employed the HTBI primer set. TCRdb re-called the multiplex PCR reads with MiXCR, one entry per CDR3 protein. This table has hundreds of thousands of distinct CDR3 sequences, around 15% appearing once. This clonotype was seen a few times. Its antigen is unidentified. The CDR3 sequence is 16 residues long. Germline V gene lookup returns CDR1 MNHNY and CDR2 SVGAGI (reference sequence). The V and J ends lost 0 bases and 4 bases, in that order; junction bases with no gene match: 2. The receptor was derived from a young man with Graves' ophthalmopathy. The gene calls are TRBV6-6 and TRBJ2-3; TRBD1 matches at 12 bases. Sequencing input: blood. The CDR3 loop is CASSYSGTGGSDTQYF. As DNA, the CDR3 is TGTGCCAGCAGTTACTCCGGGACAGGGGGCTCAGATACGCAGTATTTT.